Described below is a single T cell receptor beta chain sequence and its context. This CDR3 comprises 16 residues. CDR1 and CDR2 from the germline V gene are MNHEY and SVGEGT. The germline V and J ends were trimmed by 8 bases and 2 bases, with 20 bases remaining between them. The data were obtained in a study of T-cell reconstitution after alpha-beta-depleted transplantation in children. A TCRbeta library incorporating unique molecular identifiers was prepared. One entry per CDR3 protein results from TCRdb running MiXCR on the PCR reads. The data hold about 230,000 distinct CDR3 sequences, with around 10% observed a single time.

The V gene is TRBV6-2 or TRBV6-3, the J gene TRBJ2-3; a possible D gene is TRBD1 (6 bases). The TCR comes from a human donor who donated a stem cell graft to a child with acute lymphoblastic leukemia. This specimen was PBMCs from the stem cell graft donor, taken from the stem cell graft. CDR3: CASGDGQPQNTDTQYF. The CDR3 DNA sequence: TGTGCCAGCGGTGACGGACAGCCTCAGAACACAGATACGCAGTATTTT.